This T cell receptor beta chain was sequenced in a study of blood T cell repertoires in COVID-19 (dated by TCRdb to the early 2020s). In terms of the full investigation: Samples covering the acute and convalescent phases of COVID-19 were provided by collaborators in the United States, Italy and Spain. The samples were drawn from two sources: the first 160 participants of the ongoing ImmuneRACE study, and some 1,300 subjects contributed by 6 global collaborators. The repertoires were released in a freely available public database intended as a resource for research on the immune response to SARS-CoV-2. Where HLA class I and class II types were available, the types were taken from metadata supplied by the sample provider, not from assay-based typing. Subjects who had been exposed to COVID-19, were actively infected with it, or had recovered from it provided the deeply sampled blood TCRbeta repertoires that made up the dataset. The prospective study material was composed of cDNA or gDNA derived from T cells, B-cell-depleted T cells, or PBMCs. Nearly every sample came with metadata listing a de-identified subject ID, COVID-19 status, age in years and sex.

The collaborating institutions used their own protocols to collect whole blood in K2EDTA tubes. For TCRbeta analysis, collaborators shipped samples in one of three forms: frozen whole blood, isolated PBMCs, or DNA extracted from either of those sample types. The immunoSEQ Assay, a bias-controlled multiplex PCR, was used to amplify TCRbeta CDR3 regions from genomic DNA. Per the source publication's procedure: Within the assay, amplification of reference gene primers was used to estimate how many nucleated cells each sample contained. To quantify the absolute abundance of each unique TCRbeta CDR3 rearrangement, sequence reads were collapsed and filtered. For each sample, productive Simpson clonality was calculated as the square root of Simpson's diversity index over productive rearrangements. Held by TCRdb, this immuneACCESS table contains in-frame sequences only and omits some clones. Under half of the omission traces to an unresolved V gene where checked; the cause of the rest is unknown. V and J calls and clone size are as listed in that table; D and trimming were resolved from the DNA. In this sample the table shows roughly 150,000 clones, roughly 77% of which occur a single time. The ten largest clonotypes hold 4.2% of the sample.

With respect to this clone: Which antigen it targets is not known. No quality values exist for individual bases; no much larger clone is one base distant.

The research as a whole found: How much clinical and demographic metadata was included differed by source and by participant, and the metadata was provided uncurated.

V was cut back by 0 bases and J by 4 bases, leaving a gap of 16 bases between them. Looking up the germline V gene yields CDR1 SGHDT and CDR2 YYEEEE. Its CDR3 holds 16 amino acids, cysteine through phenylalanine. The read is trimmed to its CDR3 DNA, 48 bases read in frame from base 1. The TCR comes from a man aged 55 to 70 with acute or convalescent COVID-19. Sequencing used peripheral blood. The sequence joins TRBV5-6 to TRBJ1-2; a weak D assignment points to TRBD1 (6 bases agree). The DNA sequence reads TGTGCCAGCAGCTTGGACAGGGTGGGATCGGGCTATGGCTACACCTTC. It specifies CASSLDRVGSGYGYTF.